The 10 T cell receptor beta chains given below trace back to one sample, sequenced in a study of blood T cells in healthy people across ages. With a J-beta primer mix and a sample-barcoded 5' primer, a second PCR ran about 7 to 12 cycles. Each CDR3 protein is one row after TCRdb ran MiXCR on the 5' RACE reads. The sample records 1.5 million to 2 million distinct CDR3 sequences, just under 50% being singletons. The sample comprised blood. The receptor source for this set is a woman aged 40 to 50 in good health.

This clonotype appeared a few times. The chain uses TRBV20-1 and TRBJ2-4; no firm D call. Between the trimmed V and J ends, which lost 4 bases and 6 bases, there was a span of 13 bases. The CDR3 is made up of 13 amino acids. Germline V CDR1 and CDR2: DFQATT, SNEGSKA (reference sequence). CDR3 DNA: TGCAGTGCTACCCCGGTAGGGTTAAACATTCAGTACTTC. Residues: CSATPVGLNIQYF.

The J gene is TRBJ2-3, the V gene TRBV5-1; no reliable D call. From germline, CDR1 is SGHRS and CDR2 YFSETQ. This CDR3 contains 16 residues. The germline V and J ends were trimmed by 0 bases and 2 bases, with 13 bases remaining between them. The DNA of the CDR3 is TGCGCCAGCAGCTTGGGTTTTGCGGATATCACAGATACGCAGTATTTT. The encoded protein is CASSLGFADITDTQYF.

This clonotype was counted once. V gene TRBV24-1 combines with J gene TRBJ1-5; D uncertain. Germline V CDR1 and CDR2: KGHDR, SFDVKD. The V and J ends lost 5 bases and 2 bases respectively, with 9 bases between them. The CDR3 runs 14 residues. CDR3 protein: CATSARGGNQPQHF. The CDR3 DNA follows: TGTGCCACCAGTGCACGAGGCGGCAATCAGCCCCAGCATTTT.

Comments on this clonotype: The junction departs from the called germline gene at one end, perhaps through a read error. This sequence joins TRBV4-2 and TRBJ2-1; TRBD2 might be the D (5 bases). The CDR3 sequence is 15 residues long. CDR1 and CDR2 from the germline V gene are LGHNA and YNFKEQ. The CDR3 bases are TGTGCCAGCAGCCAAGATCAACTAGACTCGAATGGGCAGTTCTTC. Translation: CASSQDQLDSNGQFF.

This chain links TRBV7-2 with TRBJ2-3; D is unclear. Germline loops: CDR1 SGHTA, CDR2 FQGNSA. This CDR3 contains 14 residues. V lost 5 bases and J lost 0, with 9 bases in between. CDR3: CASSPRISTDTQYF. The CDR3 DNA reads TGTGCCAGCAGCCCCCGCATTAGCACAGATACGCAGTATTTT. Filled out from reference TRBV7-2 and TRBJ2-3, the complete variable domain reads GAGVSQSPSNKVTEKGKDVELRCDPISGHTALYWYRQSLGQGLEFLIYFQGNSAPDKSGLPSDRFSAERTGGSVSTLTIQRTQQEDSAVYLCASSPRISTDTQYFGPGTRLTVL.

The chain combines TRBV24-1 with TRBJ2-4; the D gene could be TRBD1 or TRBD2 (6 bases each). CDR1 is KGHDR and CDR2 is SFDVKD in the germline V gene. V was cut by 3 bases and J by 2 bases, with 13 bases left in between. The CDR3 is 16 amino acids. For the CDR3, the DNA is TGTGCCACCAGTGATGGAGGGGGGCCGACCAAAAACATTCAGTACTTC. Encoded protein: CATSDGGGPTKNIQYF.

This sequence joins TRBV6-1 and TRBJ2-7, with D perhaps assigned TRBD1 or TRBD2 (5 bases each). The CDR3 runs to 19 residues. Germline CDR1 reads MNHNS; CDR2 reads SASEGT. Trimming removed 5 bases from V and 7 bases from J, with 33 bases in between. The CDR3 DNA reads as TGTGCCAGCAGTCGGGCTCGGGTGGCCCGGAACGTAACGGGGCATGAGCAGTACTTC. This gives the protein CASSRARVARNVTGHEQYF.

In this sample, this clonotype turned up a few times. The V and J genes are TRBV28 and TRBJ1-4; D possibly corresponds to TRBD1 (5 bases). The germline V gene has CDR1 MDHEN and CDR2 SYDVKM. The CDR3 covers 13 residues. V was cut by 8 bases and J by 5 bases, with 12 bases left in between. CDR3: CASSGRTNEKLFF. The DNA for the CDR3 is TGTGCCAGCTCAGGACGGACAAATGAAAAACTGTTTTTT.

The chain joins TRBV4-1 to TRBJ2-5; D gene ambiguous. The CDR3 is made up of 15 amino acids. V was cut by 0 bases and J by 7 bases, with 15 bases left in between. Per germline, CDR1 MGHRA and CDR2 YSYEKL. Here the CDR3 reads CASSQDGQVLGTQYF. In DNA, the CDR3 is TGCGCCAGCAGCCAAGATGGGCAGGTTCTCGGGACCCAGTACTTC.

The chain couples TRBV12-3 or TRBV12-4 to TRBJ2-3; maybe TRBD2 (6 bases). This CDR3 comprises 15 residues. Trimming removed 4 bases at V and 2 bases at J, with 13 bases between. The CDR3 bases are TGTGCCAGCAGTTATCCGGGACTTATCACAGATACGCAGTATTTT. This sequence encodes CASSYPGLITDTQYF.